Given below is one T cell receptor (beta chain) in context. This clone has just a few counts. Its antigen has not been determined. No base qualities exist here, and no much larger clone lies one base off it. TCRbeta CDR3 regions were amplified from genomic DNA using the immunoSEQ Assay, a bias-controlled multiplex PCR. In the authors' own workflow: The number of nucleated cells in each sample was estimated by amplification of reference gene primers within the assay. To quantify the absolute abundance of each unique TCRbeta CDR3 rearrangement, sequence reads were collapsed and filtered. For each sample, productive Simpson clonality was calculated as the square root of Simpson's diversity index across productive rearrangements. Sourced from immuneACCESS, this table was stored by TCRdb with only in-frame sequences that have V and J called. A share of the clones is absent; for the studies checked, an unresolved V gene accounts for under half, and the remainder has no known explanation. V and J calls and clone size are given by that table; D and trimming were obtained from the DNA. In this sample the table shows 150,000 to 200,000 clones, over 80% of which occur a single time. Roughly 5% of the sample belongs to the ten largest clones.

Participants in the prospective study were enrolled through a virtual design, were aged roughly 18 to 100 years, and lived in approximately 25 United States geographic areas. In the prospective study, participants were assigned to cohorts based on the clinical history participants reported in a screening survey and a study questionnaire. A participant counted as exposed if, within 2 weeks of entering the study, that participant had been in contact with someone who had a PCR-confirmed or clinician-diagnosed COVID-19 case. In the prospective study, whole blood, serum and a nasopharyngeal or oropharyngeal swab were collected from each participant by mobile phlebotomists. Prospective study participants could optionally give additional blood draws and questionnaires over an approximately two-month period. Blood samples from the prospective study were shipped frozen or at room temperature prior to DNA extraction.

From a lookup of the germline V gene, CDR1 and CDR2 are SNHLY and FYNNEI. At the junction V is shortened by 3 bases and J by 1 base, with 6 bases in between. Including cysteine and phenylalanine, the CDR3 has 14 amino acids. Of the read, only the CDR3 DNA is kept; its 42 bases are in frame from base 1. This sample was taken from a study of blood T cell repertoires in COVID-19 (dated by TCRdb to 2020 to 2021). A note on the overall study: The collaborator samples originated in the United States, Italy and Spain and spanned the acute and convalescent phases of COVID-19. The repertoires were made available in a free public database intended to serve as a resource for research on the immune response to SARS-CoV-2. HLA class I and class II types, where available, came from metadata supplied by the sample provider rather than from assay-based typing. The dataset comprised deeply sampled blood TCRbeta repertoires from subjects exposed to, actively infected with, or recovered from COVID-19. A de-identified subject ID, COVID-19 status, age in years and sex were almost always included in the sample metadata. The material from the prospective study consisted of cDNA or gDNA derived from T cells, B-cell-depleted T cells, or PBMCs. The samples were drawn from two sources: the first 160 participants of the ongoing ImmuneRACE study, and fewer than 1,500 subjects contributed by 6 global collaborators.

Study-wide findings and limitations: The amount of clinical and demographic metadata varied by source and participant and was provided uncurated.

The sequenced sample consisted of PBMCs or T cells enriched from blood (not recorded which). The chain couples TRBV2 to TRBJ1-4; the D gene is possibly TRBD1, with 5 bases matching. The TCR was taken from an older man who had been exposed to COVID-19. The nucleotide sequence is TGTGCCAGCAGTGACAGGGTAACTAATGAAAAACTGTTTTTT. Translated, this is CASSDRVTNEKLFF.